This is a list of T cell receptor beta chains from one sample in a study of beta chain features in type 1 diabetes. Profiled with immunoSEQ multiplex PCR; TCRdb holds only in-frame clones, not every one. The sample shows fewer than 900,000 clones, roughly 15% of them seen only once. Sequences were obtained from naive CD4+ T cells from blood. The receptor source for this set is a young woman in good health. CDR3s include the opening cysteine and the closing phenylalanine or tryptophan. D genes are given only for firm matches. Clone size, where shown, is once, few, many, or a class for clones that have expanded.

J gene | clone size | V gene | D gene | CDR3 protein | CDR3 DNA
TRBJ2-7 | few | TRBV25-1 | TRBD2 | CATGLAGAYEQYF | TGTGCCACGGGACTAGCGGGAGCTTACGAGCAGTACTTC
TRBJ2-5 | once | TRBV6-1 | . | CASSRAGRETQYF | TGTGCCAGCAGTCGCGCAGGGAGGGAGACCCAGTACTTC
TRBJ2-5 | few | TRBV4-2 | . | CASSQDKAFQETQYF | TGTGCCAGCAGCCAAGATAAGGCGTTTCAAGAGACCCAGTACTTC
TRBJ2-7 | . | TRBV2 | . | CASSRITGAYEQYF | TGTGCCAGCAGCCGAATAACAGGAGCCTACGAGCAGTACTTC
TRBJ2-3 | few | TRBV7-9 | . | CASSPLNADTQYF | TGTGCCAGCAGCCCTTTGAACGCAGATACGCAGTATTTT
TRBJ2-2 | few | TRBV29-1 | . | CSVELDRWTGELFF | TGCAGCGTTGAGCTAGACAGGTGGACCGGGGAGCTGTTTTTT
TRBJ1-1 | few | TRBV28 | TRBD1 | CASSLDRDEAFF | TGTGCCAGCAGCCTTGACAGGGATGAAGCTTTCTTT
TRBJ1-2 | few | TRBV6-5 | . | CASRALGSSNYGYTF | TGTGCCAGCAGGGCCTTGGGCAGCTCTAACTATGGCTACACCTTC
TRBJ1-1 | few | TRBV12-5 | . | CASGLGPTEMNTEAFF | TGTGCTAGTGGTTTGGGACCGACGGAAATGAACACTGAAGCTTTCTTT
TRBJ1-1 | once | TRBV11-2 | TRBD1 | CASSLASGGTETFF | TGTGCCAGCAGCTTAGCCTCAGGGGGCACTGAAACTTTCTTT
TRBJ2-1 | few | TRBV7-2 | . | CASSLRYNEQFF | TGTGCCAGCAGCTTACGCTACAATGAGCAGTTCTTC
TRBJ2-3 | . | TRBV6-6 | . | CASSFSPHTDTQYF | TGTGCCAGCAGTTTTTCACCCCACACAGATACGCAGTATTTT
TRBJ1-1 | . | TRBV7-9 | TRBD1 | CASSLRGRVNTEAFF | TGTGCCAGCAGCTTAAGGGGGCGGGTTAACACTGAAGCTTTCTTT
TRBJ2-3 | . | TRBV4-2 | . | CASSQGVARLAPDTQYF | TGTGCCAGCAGCCAAGGGGTCGCCCGGCTAGCCCCAGATACGCAGTATTTT
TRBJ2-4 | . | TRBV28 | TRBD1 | CASSPRTGVINIQYF | TGTGCCAGCAGTCCCCGGACAGGGGTTATAAACATTCAGTACTTC
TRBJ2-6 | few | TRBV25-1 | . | CASSGGAFRTGANVLTF | TGTGCCAGCAGTGGGGGGGCGTTCCGGACTGGGGCCAACGTCCTGACTTTC
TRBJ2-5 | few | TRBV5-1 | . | CASSLYGGALQETQYF | TGCGCCAGCAGCTTGTACGGGGGCGCCCTCCAAGAGACCCAGTACTTC
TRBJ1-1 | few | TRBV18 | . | CASSSTDRSPMNTEAFF | TGTGCCAGCTCATCGACAGATAGGTCCCCCATGAACACTGAAGCTTTCTTT
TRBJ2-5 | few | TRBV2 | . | CASSRDNQETQYF | TGTGCCAGCAGTAGGGACAACCAAGAGACCCAGTACTTC
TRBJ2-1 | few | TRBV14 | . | CASSQVTRFNEQFF | TGTGCCAGCAGCCAAGTGACTAGATTCAATGAGCAGTTCTTC
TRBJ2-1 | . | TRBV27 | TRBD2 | CASCGSLSYNEQFF | TGTGCCAGCTGCGGGAGCCTCTCCTACAATGAGCAGTTCTTC
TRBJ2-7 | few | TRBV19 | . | CASMTADEQYF | TGTGCCAGTATGACAGCGGATGAGCAGTACTTC
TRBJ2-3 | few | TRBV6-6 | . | CASSYGRNTDTQYF | TGTGCCAGCAGTTATGGGCGGAATACAGATACGCAGTATTTT
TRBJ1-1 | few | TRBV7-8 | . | CASKFAVLRNTEAFF | TGTGCCAGCAAATTTGCCGTTCTTAGGAACACTGAAGCTTTCTTT
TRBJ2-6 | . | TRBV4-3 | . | CASSQVYEFDVLTF | TGCGCCAGCAGCCAAGTATACGAGTTCGACGTCCTGACTTTC
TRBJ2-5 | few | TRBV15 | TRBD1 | CATQGDLLGSQYF | TGTGCCACACAGGGGGACCTATTAGGTTCGCAGTACTTC
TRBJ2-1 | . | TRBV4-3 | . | CASSQYSSGGILFF | TGCGCCAGCAGCCAATATTCCTCAGGAGGGATTCTGTTCTTC
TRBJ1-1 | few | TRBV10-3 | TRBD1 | CAISKQGTEAFF | TGTGCCATCAGCAAACAGGGGACTGAAGCTTTCTTT
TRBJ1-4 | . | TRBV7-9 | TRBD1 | CASSHRGPTNEKLFF | TGTGCCAGCAGCCACAGGGGGCCAACTAATGAAAAACTGTTTTTT
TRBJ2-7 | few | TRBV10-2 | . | CASIGGDTTYEQYF | TGCGCCAGCATTGGGGGGGACACGACCTACGAGCAGTACTTC
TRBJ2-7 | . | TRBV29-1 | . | CSPWTFLSYEQYF | TGCAGCCCCTGGACATTCCTCTCCTACGAGCAGTACTTC
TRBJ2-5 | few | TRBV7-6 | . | CASYRGPGETQYF | TGTGCCAGCTACCGTGGGCCGGGTGAGACCCAGTACTTC
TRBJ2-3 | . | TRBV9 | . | CASSTKTGTSTDTQYF | TGTGCCAGCAGCACCAAGACAGGGACTAGCACAGATACGCAGTATTTT
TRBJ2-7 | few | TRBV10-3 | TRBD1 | CAITRGRGPYEQYF | TGTGCCATCACCCGTGGAAGGGGGCCGTACGAGCAGTACTTC
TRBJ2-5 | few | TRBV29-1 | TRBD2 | CSVSWEGTKETQYF | TGCAGCGTTTCGTGGGAGGGAACTAAAGAGACCCAGTACTTC
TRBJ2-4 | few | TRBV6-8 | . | CASSYSDKPAKNIQYF | TGTGCCAGCAGTTACTCCGACAAACCAGCCAAAAACATTCAGTACTTC
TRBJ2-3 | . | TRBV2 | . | CASSVEGMDTQYF | TGTGCCAGCAGTGTAGAGGGGATGGATACGCAGTATTTT
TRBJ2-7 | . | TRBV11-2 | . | CASSFSRTSYEQYF | TGTGCCAGCAGCTTCAGTAGGACCTCCTACGAGCAGTACTTC
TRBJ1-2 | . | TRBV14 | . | CASSQDVTAASYYGYTF | TGTGCCAGCAGCCAAGATGTGACAGCCGCCTCTTACTATGGCTACACCTTC
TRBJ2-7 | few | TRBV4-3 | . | CASSQLVGYEQYF | TGCGCCAGCAGCCAATTAGTGGGGTACGAGCAGTACTTC
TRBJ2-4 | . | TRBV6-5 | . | CASSPPGQKNIQYF | TGTGCCAGCAGTCCCCCGGGCCAGAAAAACATTCAGTACTTC
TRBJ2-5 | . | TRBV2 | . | CASSENFRQSETQYF | TGTGCCAGCAGTGAGAATTTTCGACAGTCAGAGACCCAGTACTTC
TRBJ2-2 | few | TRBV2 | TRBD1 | CASSLPQGSTGELFF | TGTGCCAGCAGCCTACCACAGGGGTCCACCGGGGAGCTGTTTTTT